This is a list of T cell receptor beta chains from one sample in a study of blood T cell repertoires in COVID-19. Libraries were prepared by immunoSEQ multiplex PCR; TCRdb keeps only in-frame clonotypes and omits some of them. Of approximately 220,000 clones in the sample, about 87% are singletons; the top ten hold about 3%. The sequencing input was peripheral blood. Receptors were obtained from a man aged 55 to 70 with acute or convalescent COVID-19. The CDR3 runs from the conserved cysteine through the conserved F or W. A D gene is named only where the DNA matches it firmly. Clone size is shown for a subset of rows, as once, few, many or a class of expanded clone.

abundance	v_gene	j_gene	len	d_gene	CDR3nt	CDR3aa
-	TRBV11-1	TRBJ2-1	15	TRBD2	TGTGCCAGCAGCCGACTAGCGGGGGGTGTGAATGAGCAGTTCTTC	CASSRLAGGVNEQFF
-	TRBV12-3/TRBV12-4	TRBJ2-2	13	-	TGTGCCAGCAGTTCGGCGAACACCGGGGAGCTGTTTTTT	CASSSANTGELFF
-	TRBV10-3	TRBJ1-6	15	-	TGTGCCATCAGTGAGACAGGGATGGATAATTCACCCCTCCACTTT	CAISETGMDNSPLHF
-	TRBV6-5	TRBJ1-5	14	TRBD1	TGTGCCAGCAGTCCGACAGGGCCCAGACAGCCCCAGCATTTT	CASSPTGPRQPQHF
-	TRBV2	TRBJ2-6	16	-	TGTGCCAGCAGTGAAGGCGGGTCCCTTGGGGCCAACGTCCTGACTTTC	CASSEGGSLGANVLTF
-	TRBV29-1	TRBJ2-3	14	-	TGCAGCGTCGTGATAGGGGCTCAGTCAGATACGCAGTATTTT	CSVVIGAQSDTQYF
-	TRBV9	TRBJ1-5	15	-	TGTGCCAGCAGCGTAGGGGGGGGAGCTCGCCAGCCCCAGCATTTT	CASSVGGGARQPQHF
-	TRBV12-3/TRBV12-4	TRBJ2-7	13	TRBD1	TGTGCCAGCAGTTTGACAGGGGGCTACGAGCAGTACTTC	CASSLTGGYEQYF
-	TRBV12-5	TRBJ2-3	16	TRBD2	TGTGCTAGTGGTTTGGTACGGGGGGTGGACCCAGATACGCAGTATTTT	CASGLVRGVDPDTQYF
-	TRBV19	TRBJ2-7	14	-	TGTGCCAGTAGTATATCCGGGGTCACCTACGAGCAGTACTTC	CASSISGVTYEQYF
-	TRBV28	TRBJ2-1	16	TRBD1	TGTGCCAGCAGCTCTCTACAGGGGAACTCCTACAATGAGCAGTTCTTC	CASSSLQGNSYNEQFF
-	TRBV28	TRBJ1-6	15	-	TGTGCCAGCAGCAAAAGGGGCATTTATAATTCACCCCTCCACTTT	CASSKRGIYNSPLHF
-	TRBV15	TRBJ1-4	16	TRBD1	TGTGCCACCAGCAGTGAAACGACAGGGATTAGTGAAAAACTGTTTTTT	CATSSETTGISEKLFF
-	TRBV7-9	TRBJ2-3	18	TRBD1	TGTGCCAGCAGCTCGACCGGGACACAGGGGGCCAGCACAGATACGCAGTATTTT	CASSSTGTQGASTDTQYF
-	TRBV4-3	TRBJ1-4	15	TRBD1	TGCGCCAGCAGCCAAGTTGGGGACAGGGGTGAAAAACTGTTTTTT	CASSQVGDRGEKLFF
once	TRBV5-1	TRBJ2-3	14	-	TGCGCCAGCAGCTTCGAACTTAGCACAGATACGCAGTATTTT	CASSFELSTDTQYF
-	TRBV18	TRBJ1-3	17	TRBD1	TGTGCCAGCTCACCTTTTATAACAGGGGCAACTGGAAACACCATATATTTT	CASSPFITGATGNTIYF
-	TRBV2	TRBJ1-6	13	-	TGTGCCAGCAGGGGGGGTGGCTATCCACCCCTCCACTTT	CASRGGGYPPLHF
once	TRBV27	TRBJ2-5	15	TRBD2	TGTGCCAGCAGTCGGTCGGCGGGGGTAGTAAAGACCCAGTACTTC	CASSRSAGVVKTQYF
once	TRBV21-1	TRBJ1-1	14	-	TGTGCCAGCAGCACGACAGGGGCCCACACTGAAGCTTTCTTT	CASSTTGAHTEAFF
-	TRBV12-5	TRBJ1-1	14	-	TGTGCTAGTGGTTTGAGCGGGGGCTTGGCTGAAGCTTTCTTT	CASGLSGGLAEAFF
-	TRBV9	TRBJ2-1	16	TRBD2	TGTGCCAGCAGCGAGATCGGGACTAGCGTCTACAATGAGCAGTTCTTC	CASSEIGTSVYNEQFF
few	TRBV7-3	TRBJ2-7	15	TRBD2	TGTGCCAGCGGGTTTTCTAGCGGTAGCTCCTACGAGCAGTACTTC	CASGFSSGSSYEQYF
-	TRBV28	TRBJ2-7	15	TRBD1	TGTGCCAGCAGTTCCACCGGGACAGGGGGCGGAGAGCAGTACTTC	CASSSTGTGGGEQYF
-	TRBV7-3	TRBJ2-1	16	TRBD2	TGTGCCAGCAGCCTGCCCAGCGGGGCGTCTTACAATGAGCAGTTCTTC	CASSLPSGASYNEQFF
few	TRBV2	TRBJ1-6	17	TRBD1	TGTGCCACAAAGTTAGGACAGGGGAGCTCCTATAATTCACCCCTCCACTTT	CATKLGQGSSYNSPLHF
-	TRBV9	TRBJ1-3	15	-	TGTGCCAGCAGCCTAGACAGAAGCTCTGGAAACACCATATATTTT	CASSLDRSSGNTIYF
-	TRBV6-6	TRBJ1-1	20	TRBD1	TGTGCCAGCAGTCCCTATGAGGGGGCTTCGCACTACCTTATGAACACTGAAGCTTTCTTT	CASSPYEGASHYLMNTEAFF
-	TRBV5-8	TRBJ1-1	13	-	TGTGCCAGCACCATATACCGGGACAATGGGGCTTTCTTT	CASTIYRDNGAFF
-	TRBV4-1	TRBJ1-5	15	-	TGCGCCAGCAGCCAAGTAGAGGGGGGCAATCAGCCCCAGCATTTT	CASSQVEGGNQPQHF
few	TRBV6-2/TRBV6-3	TRBJ2-5	12	-	TGTGCCAGCAGTTACTCCAGAGAGACCCAGTACTTC	CASSYSRETQYF
once	TRBV5-4	TRBJ2-5	17	TRBD2	TGTGCCAGCAGTCCCGGACTAGCGGGGGTAATACGAGAGACCCAGTACTTC	CASSPGLAGVIRETQYF
-	TRBV27	TRBJ2-2	15	TRBD2	TGTGCCAGCAAGGAAGCGGGGGCGCACACCGGGGAGCTGTTTTTT	CASKEAGAHTGELFF
few	TRBV19	TRBJ1-4	11	-	TGTGCCAGTAGTCCTCGACAGGAACTGTTTTTT	CASSPRQELFF
-	TRBV12-3/TRBV12-4	TRBJ1-4	13	-	TGTGCCAGCAGTAGTCTCTTGAGTGAAAAACTGTTTTTT	CASSSLLSEKLFF
once	TRBV6-6	TRBJ2-7	13	TRBD1	TGTGCCAGCGCCCGAGACAGGGGCTACGAGCAGTACTTC	CASARDRGYEQYF
-	TRBV12-3/TRBV12-4	TRBJ1-5	13	-	TGTGCCAGCATGCTGGGGGCGGGTCAGCCCCAGCATTTT	CASMLGAGQPQHF
-	TRBV2	TRBJ2-6	14	-	TGTGCCAGCAGTGAAGATACTGGGGCCAACGTCCTGACTTTC	CASSEDTGANVLTF
-	TRBV6-2/TRBV6-3	TRBJ1-2	19	TRBD1	TGTGCCAGCAGTTACCCAAGACAGGGGGCGAATAGGAGGGCCTATGGCTACACCTTC	CASSYPRQGANRRAYGYTF
-	TRBV5-8	TRBJ1-6	15	-	TGTGCCAGCAGCTTACTGACAGTTGTTTTTTCACCCCTCCACTTT	CASSLLTVVFSPLHF
-	TRBV5-8	TRBJ1-6	13	-	TGTGCCACCCCGGGGAGAGGGAATTCACCCCTCCACTTT	CATPGRGNSPLHF
-	TRBV28	TRBJ1-4	15	TRBD1	TGTGCCAGCAGTTTCCAACAGGGGAATCATGAAAAACTGTTTTTT	CASSFQQGNHEKLFF
-	TRBV28	TRBJ1-5	13	-	TGTGCCAGTCAGGGAACACTGAATCAGCCCCAGCATTTT	CASQGTLNQPQHF